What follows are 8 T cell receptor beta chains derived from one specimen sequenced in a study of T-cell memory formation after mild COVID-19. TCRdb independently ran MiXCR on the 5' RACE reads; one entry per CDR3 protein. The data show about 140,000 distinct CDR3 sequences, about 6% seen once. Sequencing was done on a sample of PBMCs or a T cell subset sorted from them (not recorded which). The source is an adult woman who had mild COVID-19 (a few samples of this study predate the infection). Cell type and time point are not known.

The CDR3 sequence: CASRGLANPDTQYF. The CDR3 region has the DNA TGTGCCAGCCGGGGACTAGCGAACCCGGATACGCAGTATTTT. The J gene is TRBJ2-3, the V gene TRBV18; 10 nucleotides line up with TRBD2. V lost 8 bases, J lost 6 bases, and 8 bases stayed unmatched. Germline assignment: CDR1 KGHSH and CDR2 LQKENI. There are 14 residues in the CDR3.

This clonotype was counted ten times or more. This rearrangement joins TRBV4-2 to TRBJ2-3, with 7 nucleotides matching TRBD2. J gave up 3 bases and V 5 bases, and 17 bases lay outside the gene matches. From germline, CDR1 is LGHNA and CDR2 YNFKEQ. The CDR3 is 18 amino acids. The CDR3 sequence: CASSSRPILRGGTDTQYF. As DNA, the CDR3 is TGTGCCAGCAGCTCTAGGCCTATACTGCGGGGAGGGACAGATACGCAGTATTTT.

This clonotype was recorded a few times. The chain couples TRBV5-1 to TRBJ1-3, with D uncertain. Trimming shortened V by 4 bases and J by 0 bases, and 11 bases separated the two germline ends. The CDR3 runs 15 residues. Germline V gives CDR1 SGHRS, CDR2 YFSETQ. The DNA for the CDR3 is TGCGCCAGCAGCGGTGGCAGAGACTCTGGAAACACCATATATTTT. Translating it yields CASSGGRDSGNTIYF.

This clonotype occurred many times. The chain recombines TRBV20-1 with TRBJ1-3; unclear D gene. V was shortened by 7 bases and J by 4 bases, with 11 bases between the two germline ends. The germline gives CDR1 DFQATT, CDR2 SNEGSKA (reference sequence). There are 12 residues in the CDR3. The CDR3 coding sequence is TGCAGTGGTGGAGGGCAGGGAAACACCATATATTTT. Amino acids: CSGGGQGNTIYF.

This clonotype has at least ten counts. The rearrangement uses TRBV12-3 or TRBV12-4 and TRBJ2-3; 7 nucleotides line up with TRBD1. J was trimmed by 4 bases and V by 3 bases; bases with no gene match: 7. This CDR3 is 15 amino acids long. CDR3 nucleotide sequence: TGTGCCAGCAGTTTGCCAGGGGGTAACCCAGATACGCAGTATTTT. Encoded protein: CASSLPGGNPDTQYF.

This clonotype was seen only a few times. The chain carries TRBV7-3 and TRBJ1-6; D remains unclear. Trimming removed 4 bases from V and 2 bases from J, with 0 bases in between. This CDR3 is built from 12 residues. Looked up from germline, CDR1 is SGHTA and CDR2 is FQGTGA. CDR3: CASSSYNSPLHF. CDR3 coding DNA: TGTGCCAGCAGCTCCTATAATTCACCCCTCCACTTT.

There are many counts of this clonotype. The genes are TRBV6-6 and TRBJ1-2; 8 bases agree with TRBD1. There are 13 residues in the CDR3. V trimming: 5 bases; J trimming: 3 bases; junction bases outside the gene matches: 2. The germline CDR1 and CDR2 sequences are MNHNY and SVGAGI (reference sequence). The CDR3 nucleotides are TGTGCCAGCAGTCCGACAGGGGACTATGGCTACACCTTC. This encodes CASSPTGDYGYTF.

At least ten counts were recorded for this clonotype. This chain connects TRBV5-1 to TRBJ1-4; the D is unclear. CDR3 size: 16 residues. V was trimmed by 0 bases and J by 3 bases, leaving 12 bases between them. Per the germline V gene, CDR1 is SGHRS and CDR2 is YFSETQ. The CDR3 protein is CASSLAAGAPNEKLFF. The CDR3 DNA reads TGCGCCAGCAGCTTGGCCGCGGGAGCCCCTAATGAAAAACTGTTTTTT.